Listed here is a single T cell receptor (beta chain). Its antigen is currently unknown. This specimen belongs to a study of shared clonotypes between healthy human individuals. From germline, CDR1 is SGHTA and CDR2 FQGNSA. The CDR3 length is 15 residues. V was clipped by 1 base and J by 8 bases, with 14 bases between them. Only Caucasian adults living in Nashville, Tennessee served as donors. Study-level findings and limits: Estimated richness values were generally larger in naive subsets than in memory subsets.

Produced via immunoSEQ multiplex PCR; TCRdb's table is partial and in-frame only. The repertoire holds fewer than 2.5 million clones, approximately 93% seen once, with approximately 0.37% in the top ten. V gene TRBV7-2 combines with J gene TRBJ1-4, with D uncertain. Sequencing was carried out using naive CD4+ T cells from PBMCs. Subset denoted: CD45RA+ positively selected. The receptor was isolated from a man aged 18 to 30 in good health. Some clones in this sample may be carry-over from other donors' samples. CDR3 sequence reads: CASSLGDGVWEKLFF. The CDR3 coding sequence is TGTGCCAGCAGCTTAGGTGACGGGGTTTGGGAAAAACTGTTTTTT. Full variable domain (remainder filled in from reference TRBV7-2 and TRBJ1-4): GAGVSQSPSNKVTEKGKDVELRCDPISGHTALYWYRQSLGQGLEFLIYFQGNSAPDKSGLPSDRFSAERTGGSVSTLTIQRTQQEDSAVYLCASSLGDGVWEKLFFGSGTQLSVL.